The 18 T cell receptor beta chains reported below all come from one sample, sequenced in a study of spatial heterogeneity in lung cancer. Notes on the study in general: Counts of expanded alpha and beta TCRs within tumors tracked the tumor nonsynonymous mutation count.

Time point defined: sample taken at primary tumor resection. The antigens for these receptors are not known. Each CDR3 protein is one row after TCRdb ran MiXCR on the 5' RACE reads. The sample lists 3,000 to 4,000 distinct CDR3 sequences; 6.9% were seen once. The source was lung tumor tissue, collected at surgery. The receptors shown here come from a male donor with early-stage non-small cell lung cancer.

This clonotype was observed many times. Because this beta chain is a stray read in a library intended to capture alpha chains, its abundance should not be given much weight. The V call is TRBV3-1, the J call TRBJ1-1; no clear D. V lost 4 bases to trimming and J lost 4 bases, with 7 bases between them. Germline V CDR1 and CDR2: LGHDT, YNNKEL (reference sequence). The CDR3 length is 12 residues. The CDR3 is CASSLSGTEAFF. CDR3 in DNA: TGTGCCAGCAGCCTTAGCGGCACTGAAGCTTTCTTT. The variable domain in full, completed from reference TRBV3-1 and TRBJ1-1, reads DTAVSQTPKYLVTQMGNDKSIKCEQNLGHDTMYWYKQDSKKFLKIMFSYNNKELIINETVPNRFSPKSPDKAHLNLHINSLELGDSAVYFCASSLSGTEAFFGQGTRLTVV.

The table lists this clonotype with many counts. A library prepared for alpha chains yielded this beta chain as an off-target read; its size is of little meaning. The V and J genes are TRBV7-2 and TRBJ1-4; D perhaps matches TRBD1 (6 bases). This CDR3 comprises 15 residues. V shed 5 bases and J shed 7 bases, with 17 bases lying between them. Per the germline V gene, CDR1 is SGHTA and CDR2 is FQGNSA. This CDR3 is CASSRNAGAGEKLFF. The CDR3 DNA follows: TGTGCCAGCAGCCGCAACGCGGGGGCGGGTGAAAAACTGTTTTTT.

This clonotype has a count of ten or more. This beta chain came through as a stray read in a library set up for alpha chains, and its size says little. J is TRBJ1-6 and V is TRBV20-1; D is possibly TRBD1 (5 bases). The germline V gene encodes CDR1 DFQATT and CDR2 SNEGSKA (reference sequence). The CDR3 length is 13 residues. With 5 bases removed from V and 8 bases from J, the gap between germline ends came to 13 bases. The CDR3 DNA reads TGCAGTGCTCCCTCAGGGTCGGATTCACCCCTCCACTTT. Amino acids: CSAPSGSDSPLHF.

This clonotype has more than one count but fewer than ten. A library prepared for alpha chains yielded this beta chain as an off-target read; its size is of little meaning. This sequence joins TRBV12-3 or TRBV12-4 and TRBJ1-4; 7 nucleotides line up with TRBD1. The J segment lost 8 bases and the V segment lost 8 bases, leaving 8 bases of the junction unmatched. The CDR3 has 13 amino acids. CDR3 region: CASGGGAKEKLFF. DNA of the CDR3: TGTGCCAGCGGAGGGGGCGCAAAAGAAAAACTGTTTTTT.

As for this clonotype: The library was built for alpha chains, so this beta chain is an off-target read and its size means little. The chain has TRBV7-2 and TRBJ2-3, with 9 nucleotides matching TRBD2. CDR3 length: 16 residues. Germline V gives CDR1 SGHTA, CDR2 FQGNSA. V lost 1 base to trimming and J lost 2 bases; unmatched junction nucleotides: 4. CDR3 sequence: CASSLVAGATTDTQYF. DNA for the CDR3: TGTGCCAGCAGCTTAGTAGCGGGGGCCACCACAGATACGCAGTATTTT.

By share, this clonotype ranks as medium-sized. This beta chain came through as a stray read in a library set up for alpha chains, and its size says little. DNA of the CDR3: TGTGCCAGCAGTTTGGAGTCTACTTCCCCCTACAATGAGCAGTTCTTC. This translates into CASSLESTSPYNEQFF. The chain uses TRBV6-2 or TRBV6-3 and TRBJ2-1; no clear D. Germline values: CDR1 MNHEY, CDR2 SVGEGT. Trimming pared 4 bases from V and 2 bases from J, leaving 15 bases between. This CDR3 spans 16 amino acids.

This clonotype appeared many times. Within a library made for alpha chains, this beta chain is off target, and its count is uninformative. The rearrangement links TRBV10-3 to TRBJ2-5; 9 bases are shared with TRBD1. Unmatched junction bases numbered 3, after V lost 9 bases and J lost 1 base. The CDR3 consists of 13 residues. Germline V gives CDR1 ENHRY, CDR2 SYGVKD. The CDR3 DNA sequence: TGTGCCATGGAGGACAGGGGCCAAGAGACCCAGTACTTC. As protein: CAMEDRGQETQYF.

By sample fraction, this clonotype is medium-sized (0.01 to 0.1%). The library was designed around alpha chains, so this beta chain is a stray read whose abundance carries little weight. This chain joins TRBV20-1 and TRBJ1-1; D is undetermined. The V gene's germline CDR1 is DFQATT and CDR2 SNEGSKA (reference sequence). V was pared by 4 bases and J by 1 base, with 13 bases between. The CDR3 has 14 residues. CDR3: CSAKEGNTNTEAFF. The CDR3 DNA follows: TGCAGTGCTAAGGAGGGAAACACGAACACTGAAGCTTTCTTT.

In its sample, this clonotype ranks as medium-sized (0.01 to 0.1%). A library prepared for alpha chains yielded this beta chain as an off-target read; its size is of little meaning. The chain joins TRBV6-2 or TRBV6-3 to TRBJ2-3, with a weak D call TRBD2 (5 bases). This CDR3 has 15 residues. Germline V gene sequence: CDR1 MNHEY, CDR2 SVGEGT. Trimming left V 4 bases short and J 0 bases short, with 11 bases between. CDR3 sequence reads: CASSLLQRSTDTQYF. As DNA, the CDR3 is TGTGCCAGCAGTTTGTTGCAGCGGAGCACAGATACGCAGTATTTT.

In this sample, this clonotype is medium-sized. This beta chain is an unintended read in a library built for alpha chains; its size means little. This chain connects TRBV20-1 to TRBJ2-3; TRBD1 matches at 11 bases. The CDR3 covers 14 residues. Trimming took 6 bases from V and 4 from J; bases not matched to a gene: 6. Looked up from germline, CDR1 is DFQATT and CDR2 is SNEGSKA (reference sequence). The CDR3 region is CSAQPGQGADTQYF. CDR3 nucleotides: TGCAGTGCCCAACCGGGACAGGGGGCAGATACGCAGTATTTT.

In its sample, this clonotype ranks as large. A library made for alpha chains picked up this beta chain off target, so its size means little. The V gene is TRBV9, the J gene TRBJ2-7, with 9 nucleotides matching TRBD1. Trimming at V came to 3 bases and at J to 2 bases, leaving 0 bases not matched to a gene. From germline, CDR1 is SGDLS and CDR2 YYNGEE. There are 13 residues in the CDR3. Here the CDR3 reads CASSGQGAYEQYF. CDR3 in DNA: TGTGCCAGCAGCGGACAGGGGGCCTACGAGCAGTACTTC.

By share, this clonotype ranks as medium-sized. The library was prepared for alpha chains; this beta chain is a stray read, so its frequency means little. J is TRBJ2-1 and V is TRBV10-3; a possible D gene is TRBD2 (5 bases). Trimming took 8 bases from V and 2 from J, leaving 10 bases between them. The CDR3 contains 13 residues. Germline values: CDR1 ENHRY, CDR2 SYGVKD. CDR3 sequence reads: CAISSGTYNEQFF. CDR3 coding DNA: TGTGCCATCTCAAGCGGTACCTACAATGAGCAGTTCTTC.

This clonotype was seen ten or more times. Because this beta chain is a stray read in a library intended to capture alpha chains, its abundance should not be given much weight. The gene calls are TRBV29-1 and TRBJ2-1, with TRBD1 matching 11 bases. CDR3 length equals 13 residues. V dropped 7 bases and J dropped 7; count of bases not matched to a gene: 6. The germline gives CDR1 SQVTM, CDR2 ANQGSEA. CDR3 sequence (DNA): TGCAGCGCCGGGACAGGGGGTGAGAATGAGCAGTTCTTC. This sequence encodes CSAGTGGENEQFF.

By share, this clonotype counts as medium-sized. For a library built for alpha chains, this beta chain is a stray read; little rests on its size. This chain links TRBV18 with TRBJ2-7; D uncertain. V was trimmed by 3 bases and J by 7 bases, leaving 16 bases between them. From germline, CDR1 is KGHSH and CDR2 LQKENI. This CDR3 comprises 14 residues. CDR3 DNA sequence: TGTGCCAGCTCACCCGCCCTGGCAGGTGGGGAGCAGTACGTC. Translated: CASSPALAGGEQYV.

Within the sample, this clonotype is medium-sized (0.01 to 0.1%). Because the library targeted alpha chains, this beta chain is an off-target read whose size means little. The genes are TRBV24-1 and TRBJ2-1; 8 bases agree with TRBD2. J was trimmed by 0 bases and V by 3 bases; bases with no gene match: 3. The germline V gene encodes CDR1 KGHDR and CDR2 SFDVKD. The CDR3 loop spans 16 amino acids. CDR3 bases: TGTGCCACCAGTGATAGTCTAGCGGGCTCCTACAATGAGCAGTTCTTC. It yields the protein CATSDSLAGSYNEQFF.

On this clonotype: A library prepared for alpha chains yielded this beta chain as an off-target read; its size is of little meaning. This rearrangement joins TRBV7-6 to TRBJ2-7; either TRBD1 or TRBD2 may fit D (5 bases each). With 1 base removed from V and 6 bases from J, the gap between germline ends came to 16 bases. The CDR3 spans 15 residues. Germline V gives CDR1 SGHVS, CDR2 FNYEAQ. The CDR3 DNA sequence: TGTGCCAGCAGCTTAGATGGGGCCGGGGCCCCCGAGCAGTACGTC. Protein: CASSLDGAGAPEQYV.

By sample share, this clonotype is medium-sized. The size of this beta chain means little, since it is a stray read in a library made for alpha chains. J is TRBJ2-5 and V is TRBV20-1; D may match TRBD1 or TRBD2 (5 bases each). The CDR3 covers 15 residues. The germline gives CDR1 DFQATT, CDR2 SNEGSKA (reference sequence). Trimming took off 2 bases at V and 5 bases at J, with 18 bases between the two ends. CDR3: CSARYSGTPRETQYF. Written as DNA, the CDR3 is TGCAGTGCTAGATATTCCGGGACCCCAAGGGAGACCCAGTACTTC.

With respect to this clonotype: This beta chain is a stray read from a library made for alpha chains; its abundance is not meaningful. This sequence joins TRBV5-5 and TRBJ2-2, with D unresolved. The CDR3 length is 15 residues. V was clipped by 2 bases and J by 3 bases, with 11 bases between them. Germline V gene data show CDR1 as SGHKS and CDR2 as YYEKEE (reference sequence). The CDR3 is CASSFLNSYTGELFF. CDR3 DNA: TGTGCCAGCAGCTTTTTGAACAGCTACACCGGGGAGCTGTTTTTT.